A selection of T cell receptor beta chains follows, all from one sample in a study of Graves' ophthalmopathy and Graves' hyperthyroidism. TCRdb reprocessed the multiplex PCR reads via MiXCR and lists one record per CDR3 protein. Among about 370,000 distinct CDR3 sequences listed, approximately 17% were seen once. What was sequenced was peripheral blood. The source of these receptors is an adult woman with stable Graves' hyperthyroidism. Each CDR3 is given without its conserved first and last residue. D genes are given only for firm matches. Clone size appears in some rows only: once, few, many, or a class for an expanded clone.

clone_size d_call j_call v_call cdr3_aa
many - TRBJ1-1 TRBV27 ASSQRQTLGAF
many TRBD1 TRBJ2-7 TRBV20-1 SASSETGVNEQY
many TRBD1 TRBJ2-7 TRBV14 ASSHLSSGTDSYEQY
many TRBD2 TRBJ2-5 TRBV18 ASSSGLRQETQY
few - TRBJ2-7 TRBV7-8 ASSPHRGGLRLYYEQY
few - TRBJ2-7 TRBV18 ASRSLGQESEQY
many - TRBJ2-5 TRBV11-3 ASSLSGQRETQY
once - TRBJ1-6 TRBV6-5 ASSYSSGTGSPLH
many - TRBJ1-1 TRBV28 ASTRRVVNTEAF
- - TRBJ1-2 TRBV6-5 ASKFSDGPYGYT
many TRBD1 TRBJ1-2 TRBV28 ASSLMTGDYGYT
many - TRBJ1-1 TRBV6-1 ASSGGGYPNAEAF
many TRBD2 TRBJ2-7 TRBV5-1 ASSLVSGSSVYEQY
- TRBD1 TRBJ1-1 TRBV27 ASSPGQFYTEAF
- - TRBJ2-5 TRBV6-1 ASSVHGSKETQY
many - TRBJ1-5 TRBV6-2/TRBV6-3 ASSYISPTARQPQH
few - TRBJ2-5 TRBV30 AWSVGTDRTQY
- TRBD1 TRBJ2-7 TRBV4-1 ASSQARGFSYEQY
few - TRBJ1-5 TRBV18 ASSRAPTGGQPQH
many - TRBJ2-2 TRBV28 ATRRTSDTGELF
- - TRBJ1-5 TRBV19 ASSIDLGGQPQH
few - TRBJ1-6 TRBV6-1 ASARRAPSLYNSPLH
many - TRBJ1-5 TRBV6-2/TRBV6-3 ASSRGRQPQH
many TRBD1 TRBJ2-5 TRBV28 ASTTTRDRGQTQY
- TRBD2 TRBJ2-7 TRBV6-2/TRBV6-3 ASNGSGGEQY
- - TRBJ2-5 TRBV18 ASSPPGGSKLETQY
many - TRBJ2-7 TRBV5-1 ASRQSVGAAYEQY
many - TRBJ2-7 TRBV28 ASRGGTRNPYEQY
many TRBD2 TRBJ2-7 TRBV12-3/TRBV12-4 ASRQGTSLGEQY
many - TRBJ2-2 TRBV5-6 ASSLISVVGELF
many - TRBJ2-2 TRBV15 ATSPNDLIPPGELF
few - TRBJ1-2 TRBV20-1 SARQGYGYT
many - TRBJ1-3 TRBV19 ASSIFVGSGNTIY
many TRBD2 TRBJ2-7 TRBV5-1 ASSLDWAAGGFEQY
many TRBD2 TRBJ2-4 TRBV5-6 ASSLAVAGGFELAKNIQY
many TRBD2 TRBJ2-3 TRBV12-3/TRBV12-4 ASNDRTRTDTQY
many - TRBJ1-2 TRBV28 ASSLPGGGYGYGYT
many TRBD2 TRBJ2-5 TRBV7-2 ASSLAPSGRIRETQY
many - TRBJ2-2 TRBV9 ASSATFTGELF
many TRBD2 TRBJ2-7 TRBV12-3/TRBV12-4 ASSPGTSGRAYEQY
many - TRBJ1-2 TRBV6-2/TRBV6-3 ASSHTKGYT
many - TRBJ2-2 TRBV12-3/TRBV12-4 ASITNTGELF
many - TRBJ1-3 TRBV4-1 ASSQVVGEGAGNTIY
many - TRBJ1-5 TRBV28 ASSVRTVSNQPQH
many TRBD2 TRBJ2-2 TRBV19 ASSIARLAGGPNTGELF
- - TRBJ2-5 TRBV3-1 ASSQDPKEGWETQY
many - TRBJ1-5 TRBV20-1 SAKSGTNNQPQH
many - TRBJ2-7 TRBV7-9 ASSLARAHEQY
many - TRBJ1-1 TRBV6-5 ASSFLMNTEAF
many TRBD2 TRBJ2-5 TRBV20-1 SARTSQETQY
once - TRBJ1-1 TRBV6-5 ASSSFGEGEAF
many - TRBJ1-5 TRBV7-2 ASSGVSGANQPQH
many TRBD1 TRBJ1-5 TRBV7-9 ASSEGTGHQPQH
few - TRBJ1-2 TRBV6-2/TRBV6-3 ASRKLQQGLNYGYT